The 26 T cell receptor beta chains below come from one sample, sequenced in a study of identical twins. TCRdb reprocessed the 5' RACE reads with MiXCR, giving one entry per CDR3 protein. The data show 500,000 to 600,000 distinct CDR3 sequences, less than 25% seen once. This same sample was also part of a study on T cells expressing NK-cell markers.

The sample consisted of CD4+ T cells sorted from blood. The source of these receptors is a woman aged 18-29 years in good health.

This clonotype was seen a few times. The V and J genes are TRBV7-7 and TRBJ2-5; 7 bases agree with TRBD1. V was clipped by 5 bases and J by 4 bases; unmatched bases: 4. The CDR3 length is 13 residues. The germline V gene encodes CDR1 SSHAT and CDR2 FNYEAQ (reference sequence). CDR3 loop: CASSLDRIETQYF. For the CDR3, the DNA is TGTGCCAGCAGCCTGGACAGGATAGAGACCCAGTACTTC.

Ten or more counts support this clonotype. The chain uses TRBV12-3 or TRBV12-4 and TRBJ2-1; 7 positions agree with TRBD2. The CDR3 runs to 15 residues. V was clipped by 5 bases and J by 7 bases; unmatched bases: 11. CDR3 coding DNA: TGTGCCAGCAGTCCGTGGCGGGAGAGTGTTAATGAGCAGTTCTTC. Translating it yields CASSPWRESVNEQFF.

This clonotype was seen a handful of times. The rearrangement joins TRBV10-3 to TRBJ2-6; TRBD2 matches at 9 bases. Germline CDR1 is ENHRY and CDR2 is SYGVKD. This CDR3 has 16 residues. J was trimmed by 0 bases and V by 8 bases; bases with no gene match: 5. The CDR3 DNA reads TGTGCCATCGGCGGGGGGGCCAACTCTGGGGCCAACGTCCTGACTTTC. Encoded protein: CAIGGGANSGANVLTF.

This clonotype was counted only a few times. The chain links TRBV5-1 to TRBJ2-1, with 7 bases aligning to TRBD1. V shed 4 bases and J 3 bases; nucleotides not matched to a gene: 19. CDR3 length: 19 residues. The germline CDR1 and CDR2 sequences are SGHRS and YFSETQ. The CDR3 loop reads CASSQYRAGGPTVYNEQFF. The CDR3 coding sequence is TGCGCCAGCAGCCAATACCGGGCAGGGGGTCCGACCGTCTACAATGAGCAGTTCTTC.

This clonotype appeared many times. This chain connects TRBV2 to TRBJ2-5; TRBD2 matches at 9 bases. CDR3 length: 16 residues. Trimming took 6 bases from V and 4 from J; bases not matched to a gene: 12. Germline values: CDR1 SNHLY, CDR2 FYNNEI. The CDR3 DNA reads as TGTGCCAGCAGGAACCCCGTAGCGGGAGATTTAGAGACCCAGTACTTC. As protein: CASRNPVAGDLETQYF.

This clonotype was counted only a few times. V and J are TRBV4-2 and TRBJ1-1, with D hard to call. CDR3 length: 15 residues. The germline V gene encodes CDR1 LGHNA and CDR2 YNFKEQ. The V end lost 1 base, the J end lost 3 bases, and 12 bases lay between the germline ends. In DNA form, the CDR3 reads TGTGCCAGCAGCCAAGTCGGCGCGCTGGACACTGAAGCTTTCTTT. This codes for CASSQVGALDTEAFF.

The chain combines TRBV5-4 with TRBJ1-1; no definite D call. V was shortened by 3 bases and J by 4 bases, with 10 bases between the two germline ends. This CDR3 is built from 13 residues. Germline loops: CDR1 SGHNT, CDR2 YYREEE (reference sequence). CDR3 DNA: TGTGCCAGCAGCTCCAACGGCGTCACTGAAGCTTTCTTT. Translation gives CASSSNGVTEAFF.

This clonotype was counted only a few times. The V gene is TRBV29-1, the J gene TRBJ2-7; D tentatively reads TRBD1 or TRBD2 (5 bases each). CDR1 SQVTM and CDR2 ANQGSEA come from the germline V gene. Trimming took 5 bases from V and 0 from J, leaving 11 bases between them. The CDR3 loop spans 13 amino acids. The CDR3 reads CSVRPGSSYEQYF. The CDR3 bases are TGCAGCGTTAGACCAGGGAGCTCCTACGAGCAGTACTTC.

This clonotype has at least ten counts. The rearrangement uses TRBV9 and TRBJ2-3; D call uncertain. Germline V lookup: CDR1 SGDLS, CDR2 YYNGEE. V lost 4 bases, J lost 2 bases, and 14 bases lay in between. The CDR3 has 15 amino acids. The CDR3 region is CASSHSGGLTDTQYF. The CDR3 DNA follows: TGTGCCAGCAGCCACTCGGGCGGCCTCACAGATACGCAGTATTTT. The full variable domain, completed using reference TRBV9 and TRBJ2-3, is DSGVTQTPKHLITATGQRVTLRCSPRSGDLSVYWYQQSLDQGLQFLIQYYNGEERAKGNILERFSAQQFPDLHSELNLSSLELGDSALYFCASSHSGGLTDTQYFGPGTRLTVL.

This clonotype was seen only a few times. This chain connects TRBV20-1 to TRBJ2-3, with TRBD1 as a possible D gene (5 bases). V lost 5 bases, J lost 0 bases, and 18 bases lay in between. CDR1 is DFQATT and CDR2 is SNEGSKA in the germline V gene (reference sequence). This CDR3 is 16 amino acids long. This CDR3 reads CSAPRRVTTSTDTQYF. The CDR3 region has the DNA TGCAGTGCTCCTCGCAGGGTAACGACGAGCACAGATACGCAGTATTTT.

This chain uses TRBV2 with TRBJ1-6, with D possibly matching TRBD1 (6 bases). The CDR3 is 13 residues long. The V end was cut by 7 bases, the J end by 9 bases, with 13 bases between. Germline CDR1 SNHLY, CDR2 FYNNEI. CDR3: CASTGVFSSPLHF. As DNA, the CDR3 is TGTGCCAGCACAGGGGTATTTAGTTCACCCCTCCACTTT. Supplemented by reference TRBV2 and TRBJ1-6, the full variable domain reads EPEVTQTPSHQVTQMGQEVILRCVPISNHLYFYWYRQILGQKVEFLVSFYNNEISEKSEIFDDQFSVERPDGSNFTLKIRSTKLEDSAMYFCASTGVFSSPLHFGNGTRLTVT.

The table lists this clonotype with a few counts. V is TRBV20-1 and J is TRBJ2-7; the match to TRBD1 covers 9 bases. CDR1 is DFQATT and CDR2 is SNEGSKA in the germline V gene (reference sequence). J gave up 6 bases and V 6 bases, and 9 bases lay outside the gene matches. CDR3 length: 13 amino acids. The CDR3 DNA follows: TGCAGTGCGCGTTCGGGACAGGGAACCGAGCAGTACTTC. It specifies CSARSGQGTEQYF.

The rearrangement links TRBV3-1 to TRBJ2-7, with 7 bases that match TRBD1. Trimming took 0 bases from V and 3 from J; bases not matched to a gene: 5. Germline V gene lookup returns CDR1 LGHDT and CDR2 YNNKEL (reference sequence). The length of the CDR3 is 15 residues. Here the CDR3 DNA reads TGTGCCAGCAGCCAAGATGAACAGGGGTACTACGAGCAGTACTTC. Its protein product is CASSQDEQGYYEQYF.

In its sample, this clonotype was seen a few times. The rearrangement uses TRBV20-1 and TRBJ2-1; D may be TRBD1 (6 bases). The V and J ends lost 4 bases and 5 bases respectively, with 15 bases between them. CDR1 and CDR2 from the germline V gene are DFQATT and SNEGSKA (reference sequence). This CDR3 contains 14 residues. The CDR3 here is CSATAGTSNNEQFF. DNA for the CDR3: TGCAGTGCTACCGCCGGGACATCGAACAATGAGCAGTTCTTC.

The J gene is TRBJ2-7, the V gene TRBV7-2; TRBD2 agrees at 7 bases. This CDR3 spans 15 amino acids. Germline V CDR1 and CDR2: SGHTA, FQGNSA. Germline trimming cut 1 base from V and 2 bases from J; bases unmatched to any gene: 5. CDR3 in DNA: TGTGCCAGCAGCTTAGTCGGACTAGACCCCTACGAGCAGTACTTC. Its protein is CASSLVGLDPYEQYF.

Points on this clonotype: With a much larger clone just one base away, this may be a read error. The chain combines TRBV20-1 with TRBJ2-5; 8 nucleotides align to TRBD2. The CDR3 loop spans 14 amino acids. With V trimmed by 6 bases and J by 5 bases, 11 bases remained unmatched. The germline CDR1 and CDR2 sequences are DFQATT and SNEGSKA (reference sequence). CDR3 sequence: CSAAVSGSGETQYF. Written as DNA, the CDR3 is TGCAGTGCCGCCGTCAGCGGGAGTGGGGAGACCCAGTACTTC.

J is TRBJ2-5 and V is TRBV15, with D perhaps TRBD1 (5 bases). The CDR3 has 16 residues. Trimming removed 2 bases at V and 0 bases at J, with 13 bases between. Per germline, CDR1 LNHNV and CDR2 YYDKDF (reference sequence). In nucleotides, the CDR3 is TGTGCCACCAGCAGACCCCTGGGGCTAGACCAAGAGACCCAGTACTTC. Amino acids: CATSRPLGLDQETQYF.

In its sample, this clonotype was seen a few times. The chain carries TRBV15 and TRBJ2-7; D remains unclear. CDR3 length: 14 residues. Germline V gives CDR1 LNHNV, CDR2 YYDKDF (reference sequence). V gave up 5 bases and J gave up 7 bases, with 18 bases separating them. CDR3 protein: CATSPPEAAGEQYF. DNA for the CDR3: TGTGCCACCAGCCCCCCCGAAGCTGCTGGGGAGCAGTACTTC.

Written as DNA, the CDR3 is TGTGCCAGCAACTACCCCTACGAGCAGTACTTC. It translates to CASNYPYEQYF. This sequence joins TRBV2 and TRBJ2-7; D is undetermined. The CDR3 is 11 amino acids. Germline V gene data show CDR1 as SNHLY and CDR2 as FYNNEI. V dropped 7 bases and J dropped 2 bases, with 6 bases sitting between them. The full variable domain, rest sourced from reference TRBV2 and TRBJ2-7, is EPEVTQTPSHQVTQMGQEVILRCVPISNHLYFYWYRQILGQKVEFLVSFYNNEISEKSEIFDDQFSVERPDGSNFTLKIRSTKLEDSAMYFCASNYPYEQYFGPGTRLTVT.

This clonotype was observed a handful of times. The chain has TRBV20-1 and TRBJ2-3; 7 nucleotides agree with TRBD1. V lost 5 bases, J lost 9 bases, and 11 bases stayed unmatched. The CDR3 extends over 13 amino acids. Germline V CDR1 and CDR2: DFQATT, SNEGSKA (reference sequence). CDR3 amino acids: CSARKTGIDTQYF. The CDR3 DNA reads TGCAGTGCTCGTAAGACAGGGATTGACACGCAGTATTTT.

V gene TRBV2 combines with J gene TRBJ1-6; D call uncertain. The CDR3 sequence is 15 residues long. Germline loops: CDR1 SNHLY, CDR2 FYNNEI. Trimming removed 2 bases at V and 7 bases at J, with 12 bases between. The CDR3 region is CASSERAARNSPLHF. In DNA form, the CDR3 reads TGTGCCAGCAGTGAAAGGGCGGCCCGCAATTCACCCCTCCACTTT. Based on the CDR3 plus reference TRBV2 and TRBJ1-6, the full variable domain is EPEVTQTPSHQVTQMGQEVILRCVPISNHLYFYWYRQILGQKVEFLVSFYNNEISEKSEIFDDQFSVERPDGSNFTLKIRSTKLEDSAMYFCASSERAARNSPLHFGNGTRLTVT.

This sequence joins TRBV20-1 and TRBJ2-5, with a tentative D call TRBD2 (6 bases). In germline, CDR1 is DFQATT, CDR2 SNEGSKA (reference sequence). The CDR3 loop spans 12 amino acids. CDR3 DNA sequence: TGCACCGTCGCGCGGGAACAAGAGACCCAGTACTTC. This translates into CTVAREQETQYF.

In this sample, this clonotype turned up many times. The chain has TRBV20-1 and TRBJ2-1; D is perhaps TRBD1 or TRBD2 (5 bases each). The germline V gene encodes CDR1 DFQATT and CDR2 SNEGSKA (reference sequence). The V and J ends lost 8 bases and 6 bases respectively, with 17 bases between them. The CDR3 spans 13 residues. CDR3 nucleotides: TGCAGTTTACGAACCGGGACCATCAATGAGCAGTTCTTC. The encoded protein is CSLRTGTINEQFF.

The V gene is TRBV9, the J gene TRBJ2-5; 10 bases are shared with TRBD2. With V trimmed by 7 bases and J by 1 base, 4 bases remained unmatched. This CDR3 is built from 14 residues. Per the germline V gene, CDR1 is SGDLS and CDR2 is YYNGEE. CDR3 bases: TGTGCCAGCTCCCGGACTAGCGGCCAAGAGACCCAGTACTTC. It codes for CASSRTSGQETQYF. Supplemented by reference TRBV9 and TRBJ2-5, the full variable domain reads DSGVTQTPKHLITATGQRVTLRCSPRSGDLSVYWYQQSLDQGLQFLIQYYNGEERAKGNILERFSAQQFPDLHSELNLSSLELGDSALYFCASSRTSGQETQYFGPGTRLLVL.

This chain links TRBV5-1 with TRBJ2-5; 14 bases line up with TRBD2. This CDR3 spans 16 amino acids. After removal of 4 bases from V and 4 bases from J, the junction contained 6 bases not matched to a gene. Germline assignment: CDR1 SGHRS and CDR2 YFSETQ. The CDR3 spells CASSPGTSGSGETQYF. The CDR3 DNA reads as TGCGCCAGCAGCCCCGGGACTAGCGGGAGTGGAGAGACCCAGTACTTC.

This clonotype showed up just a few times. This rearrangement joins TRBV30 to TRBJ1-1; D uncertain. CDR3 length: 12 amino acids. With 0 bases removed from V and 5 bases from J, the gap between germline ends came to 7 bases. From germline, CDR1 is GTSNPN and CDR2 SVGIG (reference sequence). CDR3 coding DNA: TGTGCCTGGAGTGTACGCGGGACTGAAGCTTTCTTT. This codes for CAWSVRGTEAFF.